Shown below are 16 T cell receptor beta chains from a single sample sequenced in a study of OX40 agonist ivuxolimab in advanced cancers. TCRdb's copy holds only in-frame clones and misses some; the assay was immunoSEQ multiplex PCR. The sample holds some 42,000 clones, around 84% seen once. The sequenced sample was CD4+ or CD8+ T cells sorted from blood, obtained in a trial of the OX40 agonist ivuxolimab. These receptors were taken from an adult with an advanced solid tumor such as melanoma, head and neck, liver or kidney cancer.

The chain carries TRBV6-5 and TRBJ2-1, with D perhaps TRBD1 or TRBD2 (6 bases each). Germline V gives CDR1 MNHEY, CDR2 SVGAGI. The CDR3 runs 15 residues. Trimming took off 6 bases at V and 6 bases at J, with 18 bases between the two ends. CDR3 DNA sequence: TGTGCCAGCAGATACCAGGGGTACGGGGGCAATGAGCAGTTCTTC. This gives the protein CASRYQGYGGNEQFF.

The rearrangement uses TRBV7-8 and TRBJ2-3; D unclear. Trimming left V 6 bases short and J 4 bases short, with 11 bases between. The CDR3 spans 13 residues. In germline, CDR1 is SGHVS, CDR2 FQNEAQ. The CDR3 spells CASSTVWSDTQYF. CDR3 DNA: TGTGCCAGCAGTACAGTTTGGTCAGATACGCAGTATTTT.

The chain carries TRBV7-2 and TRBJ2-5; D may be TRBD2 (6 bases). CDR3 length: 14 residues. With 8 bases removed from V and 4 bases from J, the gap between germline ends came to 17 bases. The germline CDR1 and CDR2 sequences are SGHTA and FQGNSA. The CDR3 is CASGGTLGGETQYF. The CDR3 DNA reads TGTGCCAGCGGCGGGACTTTGGGGGGAGAGACCCAGTACTTC.

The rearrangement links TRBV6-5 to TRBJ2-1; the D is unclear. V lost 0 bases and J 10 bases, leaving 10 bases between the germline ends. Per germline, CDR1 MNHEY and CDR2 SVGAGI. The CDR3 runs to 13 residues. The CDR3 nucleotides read TGTGCCAGCAGTTACTCCCCCCGTTCCGAGCAGTTCTTC. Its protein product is CASSYSPRSEQFF.

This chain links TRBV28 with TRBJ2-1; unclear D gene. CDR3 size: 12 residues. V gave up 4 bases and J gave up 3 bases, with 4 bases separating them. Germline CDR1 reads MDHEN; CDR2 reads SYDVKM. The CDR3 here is CASSWNYNEQFF. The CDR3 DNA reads TGTGCCAGCAGTTGGAACTACAATGAGCAGTTCTTC.

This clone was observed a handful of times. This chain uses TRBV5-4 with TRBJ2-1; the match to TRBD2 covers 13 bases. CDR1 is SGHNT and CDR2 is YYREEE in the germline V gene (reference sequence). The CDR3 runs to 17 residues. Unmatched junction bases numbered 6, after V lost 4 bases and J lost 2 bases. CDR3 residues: CASSPWTSGGPYNEQFF. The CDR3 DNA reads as TGTGCCAGCAGCCCCTGGACTAGCGGGGGACCCTACAATGAGCAGTTCTTC.

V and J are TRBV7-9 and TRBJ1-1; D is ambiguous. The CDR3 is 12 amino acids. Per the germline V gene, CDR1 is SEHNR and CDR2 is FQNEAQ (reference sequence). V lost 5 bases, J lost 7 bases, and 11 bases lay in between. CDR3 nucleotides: TGTGCCAGCAGCGAGGGATCCGGTGAAGCTTTCTTT. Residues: CASSEGSGEAFF.

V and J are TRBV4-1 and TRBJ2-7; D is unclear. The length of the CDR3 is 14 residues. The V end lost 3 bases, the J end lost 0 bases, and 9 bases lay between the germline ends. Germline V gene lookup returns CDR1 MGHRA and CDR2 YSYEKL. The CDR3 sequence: CASSQTRSSYEQYF. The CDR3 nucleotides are TGCGCCAGCAGCCAGACCAGGAGCTCCTACGAGCAGTACTTC.

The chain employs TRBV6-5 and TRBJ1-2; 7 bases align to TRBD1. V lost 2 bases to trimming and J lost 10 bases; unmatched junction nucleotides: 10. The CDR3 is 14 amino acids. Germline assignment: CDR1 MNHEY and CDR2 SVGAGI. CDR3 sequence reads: CASSYGTDLSDYTF. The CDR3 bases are TGTGCCAGCAGTTACGGGACAGACCTCTCGGACTACACCTTC.

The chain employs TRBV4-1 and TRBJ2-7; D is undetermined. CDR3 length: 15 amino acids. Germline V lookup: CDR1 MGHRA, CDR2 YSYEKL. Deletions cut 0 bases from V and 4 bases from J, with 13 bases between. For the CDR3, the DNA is TGCGCCAGCAGCCAAGATCCAGGACCCCTTTACGAGCAGTACTTC. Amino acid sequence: CASSQDPGPLYEQYF.

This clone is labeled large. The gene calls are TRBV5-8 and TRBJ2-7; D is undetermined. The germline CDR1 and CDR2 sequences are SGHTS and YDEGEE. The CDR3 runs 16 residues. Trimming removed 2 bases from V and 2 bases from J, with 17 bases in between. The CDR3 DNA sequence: TGTGCCAGCAGCTTTCGCCAGGACCGAGAAGCCTACGAGCAGTACTTC. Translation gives CASSFRQDREAYEQYF.

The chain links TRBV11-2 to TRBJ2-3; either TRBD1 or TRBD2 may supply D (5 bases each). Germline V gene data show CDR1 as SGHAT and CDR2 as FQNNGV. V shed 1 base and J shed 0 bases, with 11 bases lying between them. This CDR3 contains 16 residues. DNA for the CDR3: TGTGCCAGCAGCTTAGGGCCGGGACCAAGCACAGATACGCAGTATTTT. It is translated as CASSLGPGPSTDTQYF.

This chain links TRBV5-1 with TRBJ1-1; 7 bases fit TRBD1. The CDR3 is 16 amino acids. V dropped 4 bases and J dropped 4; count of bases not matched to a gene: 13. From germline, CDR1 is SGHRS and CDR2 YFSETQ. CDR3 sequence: CASSPAGLPGGTEAFF. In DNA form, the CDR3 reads TGCGCCAGCAGCCCAGCAGGTTTGCCAGGGGGCACTGAAGCTTTCTTT.

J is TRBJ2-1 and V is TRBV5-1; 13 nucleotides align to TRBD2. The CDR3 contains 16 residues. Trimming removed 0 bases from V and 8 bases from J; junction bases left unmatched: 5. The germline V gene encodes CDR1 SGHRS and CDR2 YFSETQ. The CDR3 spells CASSLETSGGAYEQFF. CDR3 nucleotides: TGCGCCAGCAGCTTGGAAACTAGCGGGGGGGCTTATGAGCAGTTCTTC.

The chain's CDR3 is CASSQDPKPTDTQYF. The CDR3 DNA sequence: TGCGCCAGCAGCCAAGATCCGAAGCCCACAGATACGCAGTATTTT. J is TRBJ2-3 and V is TRBV4-1; D unresolved. Germline CDR1 is MGHRA and CDR2 is YSYEKL. The CDR3 length is 15 residues. The V gene lost 0 bases and the J gene lost 2 bases, with 9 bases spanning the gap.

CDR3 residues: CASSQDFTGTSEAFF. CDR3 DNA: TGCGCCAGCAGCCAAGACTTCACCGGGACATCCGAAGCTTTCTTT. The chain has TRBV4-1 and TRBJ1-1; tentatively, D is TRBD1 (6 bases). Germline V gene sequence: CDR1 MGHRA, CDR2 YSYEKL. The V gene lost 0 bases and the J gene lost 8 bases, with 16 bases spanning the gap. The CDR3 spans 15 residues.